These T cell receptor beta chains were read from a single sample in a study of blood T cell repertoires in COVID-19. Clones were read by immunoSEQ multiplex PCR, and TCRdb kept only the in-frame ones, dropping some. The table lists about 59,000 clones, less than 85% of them singletons, with around 19% in the top ten. The source material was peripheral blood. These receptors were collected from a woman aged 50 to 60 with active or convalescent COVID-19. Each CDR3 is given with its conserved first and last residue. D genes are given only for firm matches. Rows give clone size only sometimes, using once, few, many, or a class for an expanded clone.

d_call	v_call	clone_size	j_call	cdr3_nt	cdr3_aa
-	TRBV3-1/TRBV3-2	once	TRBJ2-2	TGTGCCAGCAGCCAGGAACAGCTGAACACCGGGGAGCTGTTTTTT	CASSQEQLNTGELFF
-	TRBV18	-	TRBJ2-2	TGTGCCAGCTCACCAGGCACGCCGAACACCGGGGAGCTGTTTTTT	CASSPGTPNTGELFF
TRBD1	TRBV7-9	once	TRBJ2-7	TGTGCCAGCAAGGGACAGGATGGCGACGAGCAGTACTTC	CASKGQDGDEQYF
TRBD2	TRBV2	-	TRBJ2-1	TGTGCCAGCAGTGAGGGGGGGAGTATAGTGTACAATGAGCAGTTCTTC	CASSEGGSIVYNEQFF
-	TRBV11-2	-	TRBJ1-4	TGTGCCAGCAGCTTACTAAAAGACCAGGGGGAAAAACTGTTTTTT	CASSLLKDQGEKLFF
-	TRBV5-1	-	TRBJ1-1	TGCGCCAGCAGCTTGCGGACAATGAACACTGAAGCTTTCTTT	CASSLRTMNTEAFF
-	TRBV24-1	-	TRBJ2-1	TGTGCCACCAGTGATTTAGGTTCGGGGAATGAGCAGTTCTTC	CATSDLGSGNEQFF
-	TRBV18	-	TRBJ1-1	TGTGCCAGCTCACCACCGAACAGGGCCTTGAACACTGAAGCTTTCTTT	CASSPPNRALNTEAFF
-	TRBV9	few	TRBJ2-3	TGTGCCAGCAGCCACACACTAGACGCAGATACGCAGTATTTT	CASSHTLDADTQYF
-	TRBV6-6	few	TRBJ1-4	TGTGCCAGCAGCCAGGGTCACGGGAATGAAAAACTGTTTTTT	CASSQGHGNEKLFF
-	TRBV6-4	many	TRBJ1-2	TGTGCCAGCAGTGACGGCAGGGGATCTGGCTACACCTTC	CASSDGRGSGYTF
-	TRBV10-3	-	TRBJ1-5	TGTGCCATCAGTGACAGGGAATCGGCCCAGCATTTT	CAISDRESAQHF
-	TRBV20-1	-	TRBJ2-5	TGCAGTGCTAGTTGGAGGGTAGGCGAGACCCAGTACTTC	CSASWRVGETQYF
TRBD2	TRBV7-2	-	TRBJ2-7	TGTGCCAGCAGCCAGCGGGAGGAGCAGTACTTC	CASSQREEQYF
-	TRBV6-2/TRBV6-3	-	TRBJ1-5	TGTGCCAGCAGTACCTACGGGTCCGGCAATCAGCCCCAGCATTTT	CASSTYGSGNQPQHF
-	TRBV19	-	TRBJ1-6	TGTGCCAGTAGCTTCGTCGGGTCACCCCTCCACTTT	CASSFVGSPLHF
-	TRBV11-2	-	TRBJ2-3	TGTGCCAGCAGCCAGACAGGAGATACGCAGTATTTT	CASSQTGDTQYF
-	TRBV21-1	-	TRBJ2-7	TGTGCCAGCAGCAAAGGGACAGGGGGAGGGGACGAGCAGTACTTC	CASSKGTGGGDEQYF
-	TRBV18	-	TRBJ2-7	TGTGCCAGCTCACCGGACTTATCCTACGAGCAGTACTTC	CASSPDLSYEQYF
TRBD2	TRBV20-1	-	TRBJ2-5	TGCAGTGCTAGTACGGGCTTTGGGGGGGGGTATTTAGATACCCAGTACTTC	CSASTGFGGGYLDTQYF
-	TRBV30	-	TRBJ1-4	TGTGCCTGGAGCGCGGTGCCTAATGAAAAACTGTTTTTT	CAWSAVPNEKLFF
TRBD1	TRBV13	-	TRBJ1-5	TGTGCCAGCAGCACCGGGACAGGGGCAAATCAGCCCCAGCATTTT	CASSTGTGANQPQHF
-	TRBV12-3/TRBV12-4	-	TRBJ2-7	TGTGCCAGCAGTTCCGGGGTCCACGAGCAGTACTTC	CASSSGVHEQYF
-	TRBV9	few	TRBJ2-1	TGTGCCAGCAGCGCGCTTCGGGACAATGAGCAGTTCTTC	CASSALRDNEQFF
TRBD1	TRBV3-1/TRBV3-2	-	TRBJ1-2	TGTGCCAGCAGCCAAGACACAGGGGGTAATGGCTACACCTTC	CASSQDTGGNGYTF
-	TRBV2	-	TRBJ2-3	TGTGCCAGCAGTCCGGACTTCAGCACAGATACGCAGTATTTT	CASSPDFSTDTQYF
TRBD2	TRBV7-8	-	TRBJ2-1	TGTGCCAGCAGCTTAGGAGGGACTAGCGACAATGAGCAGTTCTTC	CASSLGGTSDNEQFF
-	TRBV9	-	TRBJ2-2	TGTGCCAGCAGCGTAGGCATTCTAAACACCGGGGAGCTGTTTTTT	CASSVGILNTGELFF
TRBD1	TRBV7-2	-	TRBJ2-5	TGTGCCAGCAGCCTACGCAGGGGACAGGAGACCCAGTACTTC	CASSLRRGQETQYF